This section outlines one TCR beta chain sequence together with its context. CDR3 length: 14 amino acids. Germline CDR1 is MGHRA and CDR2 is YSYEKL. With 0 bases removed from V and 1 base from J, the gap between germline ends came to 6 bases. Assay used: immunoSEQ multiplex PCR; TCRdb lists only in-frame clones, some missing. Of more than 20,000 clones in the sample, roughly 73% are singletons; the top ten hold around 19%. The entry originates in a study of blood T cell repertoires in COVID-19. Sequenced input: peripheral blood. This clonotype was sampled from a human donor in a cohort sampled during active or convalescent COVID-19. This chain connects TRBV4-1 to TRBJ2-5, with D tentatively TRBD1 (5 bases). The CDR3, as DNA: TGCGCCAGCAGCCAAGACAGGGCCCAAGAGACCCAGTACTTC. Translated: CASSQDRAQETQYF.